A selection of T cell receptor beta chains follows, all from one sample in a study of cytomegalovirus exposure and HLA in healthy donors. Clones were sequenced by immunoSEQ multiplex PCR, and TCRdb holds only the in-frame ones, with some missing. The sample shows 90,000 to 120,000 clones, approximately 79% of them seen only once. The material sequenced was PBMCs. The receptors originated from a man aged 60 to 69 in good health and CMV-seropositive. The CDR3 runs from the conserved cysteine through the conserved F or W. The D gene is left open where the match is weak. Clone size appears in some rows only: once, few, many, or a class for an expanded clone.

abundance	v_gene	j_gene	d_gene	CDR3aa	CDR3nt
once	TRBV18	TRBJ1-3	TRBD1	CASSETGLSGNTIYF	TGTGCCAGCTCAGAGACAGGGCTCTCTGGAAACACCATATATTTT
NA	TRBV5-1	TRBJ1-5	NA	CASSRGDSNQPQHF	TGCGCCAGCAGCCGGGGGGATAGCAATCAGCCCCAGCATTTT
NA	TRBV5-1	TRBJ2-3	TRBD2	CASSPLAGGSQDTQYF	TGCGCCAGCAGCCCTCTAGCGGGGGGGAGTCAAGATACGCAGTATTTT
NA	TRBV5-1	TRBJ1-4	TRBD1	CASSVAAGTEYEKLFF	TGCGCCAGCAGCGTAGCGGCCGGGACAGAGTATGAAAAACTGTTTTTT
NA	TRBV7-9	TRBJ2-5	TRBD2	CASSPWTSGEETQYF	TGTGCCAGCAGCCCTTGGACTAGCGGGGAAGAGACCCAGTACTTC
NA	TRBV2	TRBJ1-1	NA	CASSDSRAGDTEAFF	TGTGCCAGCAGTGATTCTCGGGCAGGGGACACTGAAGCTTTCTTT
NA	TRBV29-1	TRBJ2-7	TRBD2	CSVLGGRGREQYF	TGCAGCGTCTTAGGGGGGCGCGGGAGGGAGCAGTACTTC
NA	TRBV18	TRBJ2-4	NA	CASSPLGAENIQYF	TGTGCCAGCTCACCACTGGGGGCGGAAAACATTCAGTACTTC
NA	TRBV28	TRBJ2-1	TRBD2	CASSLGRGGRSNEQFF	TGTGCCAGCAGTTTAGGGCGGGGGGGCCGAAGCAATGAGCAGTTCTTC
once	TRBV27	TRBJ1-2	NA	CASSRDTLTHGYTF	TGTGCCAGCAGTCGGGACACTTTAACGCATGGCTACACCTTC
NA	TRBV5-5	TRBJ1-1	NA	CASSLYRDTEAFF	TGTGCCAGCAGCTTGTATCGGGACACTGAAGCTTTCTTT
once	TRBV30	TRBJ2-7	TRBD1	CAWSLPERGRYEQYF	TGTGCCTGGAGTCTCCCCGAAAGGGGGCGATACGAGCAGTACTTC
medium-sized	TRBV11-2	TRBJ2-7	TRBD1	CASSLTPGQGSSYEQYF	TGTGCCAGCAGCCTAACCCCGGGACAGGGGTCCTCCTACGAGCAGTACTTC
NA	TRBV5-4	TRBJ2-7	TRBD1	CASSFGTGSYEQYF	TGTGCCAGCAGCTTTGGGACAGGGTCCTACGAGCAGTACTTC
NA	TRBV5-1	TRBJ1-5	NA	CASSLGGEGDQPQHF	TGCGCCAGCAGCTTGGGGGGGGAAGGAGATCAGCCCCAGCATTTT
NA	TRBV29-1	TRBJ2-1	TRBD2	CSVVGGEGSSYNEQFF	TGCAGCGTTGTGGGGGGGGAGGGGAGCTCCTACAATGAGCAGTTCTTC
NA	TRBV18	TRBJ1-1	TRBD1	CASSPGQGATEAFF	TGTGCCAGCTCACCGGGACAGGGGGCGACTGAAGCTTTCTTT
NA	TRBV6-1	TRBJ1-1	NA	CASSPTGGAPTEAFF	TGTGCCAGCAGTCCCACGGGGGGCGCACCCACTGAAGCTTTCTTT
few	TRBV18	TRBJ2-1	TRBD2	CASSPVGGTSGYNEQFF	TGTGCCAGCTCACCAGTCGGTGGGACTAGCGGGTACAATGAGCAGTTCTTC
NA	TRBV6-6	TRBJ2-7	TRBD1	CASSYARDRGYEQYF	TGTGCCAGCAGTTACGCCCGGGACAGGGGGTACGAGCAGTACTTC
NA	TRBV6-1	TRBJ1-5	NA	CASRVQGGQPQHF	TGTGCCAGCAGAGTACAGGGTGGCCAGCCCCAGCATTTT
NA	TRBV6-5	TRBJ2-5	NA	CASSYSGTLREQYF	TGTGCCAGCAGTTACTCAGGAACCCTGAGGGAGCAGTACTTC
NA	TRBV9	TRBJ2-7	TRBD1	CASSPTGQGVYEQYF	TGTGCCAGCAGCCCCACGGGACAGGGGGTGTACGAGCAGTACTTC
NA	TRBV10-3	TRBJ2-7	NA	CAISEQNSYEQYF	TGTGCCATCAGTGAACAGAACTCCTACGAGCAGTACTTC
NA	TRBV5-4	TRBJ2-7	TRBD2	CASSSGTSGAYEQYF	TGTGCCAGCAGCTCCGGGACTAGCGGGGCCTACGAGCAGTACTTC
NA	TRBV6-6	TRBJ1-1	NA	CASSNRDIVNTEAFF	TGTGCCAGCAGTAACCGGGACATCGTGAACACTGAAGCTTTCTTT
NA	TRBV10-3	TRBJ2-3	NA	CAISKQGSTDTQYF	TGTGCCATCAGTAAACAGGGCAGCACAGATACGCAGTATTTT
NA	TRBV9	TRBJ1-3	NA	CASSVAGSGNTIYF	TGTGCCAGCAGCGTAGCAGGGTCTGGAAACACCATATATTTT
NA	TRBV6-5	TRBJ1-6	NA	CASSYFGISPLHF	TGTGCCAGCAGTTACTTCGGTATTTCACCCCTCCACTTT
NA	TRBV6-6	TRBJ2-7	NA	CASSYQGGGNYEQYF	TGTGCCAGCAGTTATCAAGGAGGAGGGAACTACGAGCAGTACTTC
NA	TRBV6-4	TRBJ2-7	TRBD1	CASSERDRGSVPYEQYF	TGTGCCAGCAGTGAGAGGGACAGGGGGTCCGTCCCCTACGAGCAGTACTTC
few	TRBV7-9	TRBJ1-1	NA	CASSLGAGAEAFF	TGTGCCAGCAGCTTAGGGGCAGGGGCTGAAGCTTTCTTT
NA	TRBV29-1	TRBJ1-2	NA	CSAGGGEGSYGYTF	TGCAGCGCTGGAGGGGGGGAGGGGAGCTATGGCTACACCTTC
NA	TRBV7-2	TRBJ1-3	TRBD1	CASRRGTASGNTIYF	TGTGCCAGCAGACGTGGGACAGCCTCTGGAAACACCATATATTTT
NA	TRBV12-5	TRBJ1-1	NA	CASGLVRDGRGNTEAFF	TGTGCTAGTGGTTTGGTACGAGATGGACGGGGGAACACTGAAGCTTTCTTT
NA	TRBV5-1	TRBJ2-7	NA	CASSQGDNSYEQYF	TGCGCCAGCAGCCAAGGGGACAACTCCTACGAGCAGTACTTC
NA	TRBV11-2	TRBJ2-7	NA	CASSPLQEIPYEQYF	TGTGCCAGCAGCCCCCTACAGGAGATACCCTACGAGCAGTACTTC
NA	TRBV28	TRBJ1-4	TRBD1	CASSLDRGFATNEKLFF	TGTGCCAGCAGTTTGGACAGGGGCTTTGCAACTAATGAAAAACTGTTTTTT
once	TRBV6-5	TRBJ1-1	NA	CASSYSGQLSNTEAFF	TGTGCCAGCAGTTACTCGGGACAACTTTCGAACACTGAAGCTTTCTTT
NA	TRBV19	TRBJ2-1	TRBD1	CASSIGRDRAVYNEQFF	TGTGCCAGTAGTATAGGCCGGGACAGGGCGGTCTACAATGAGCAGTTCTTC
few	TRBV10-1	TRBJ1-5	NA	CASSRDTLWPQHF	TGCGCCAGCAGTCGGGACACTTTATGGCCCCAGCATTTT
NA	TRBV6-5	TRBJ2-1	TRBD1	CASKQTGEGNEQFF	TGTGCCAGCAAACAGACAGGGGAAGGCAATGAGCAGTTCTTC